What follows are 32 T cell receptor beta chains derived from one specimen sequenced in a study of cytomegalovirus exposure and HLA in healthy donors. With 60 Vbeta and 13 Jbeta primers, the PCR was carried out. Clones were sequenced by immunoSEQ multiplex PCR, and TCRdb holds only the in-frame ones, with some missing. The data hold under 200,000 clones, with roughly 80% observed a single time. Specimen: PBMCs. The receptor source for this set is a man aged 45-65 years in good health and CMV-seropositive.

CDR3 region: CSVVPGQPYNEQFF. The CDR3 bases are TGCAGCGTTGTGCCGGGACAGCCTTACAATGAGCAGTTCTTC. This chain joins TRBV29-1 and TRBJ2-1, with 7 bases identical to TRBD1. The junction had 7 bases not matched to a gene; V was cut back by 4 bases and J by 4 bases. Germline values: CDR1 SQVTM, CDR2 ANQGSEA. This CDR3 spans 14 amino acids.

This sequence joins TRBV6-5 and TRBJ1-1, with D perhaps matching TRBD1 (6 bases). CDR3 length: 13 amino acids. With 0 bases removed from V and 4 bases from J, the gap between germline ends came to 6 bases. Germline CDR1 reads MNHEY; CDR2 reads SVGAGI. The CDR3 DNA reads as TGTGCCAGCAGTTACTCAGGGGGCACTGAAGCTTTCTTT. Residues: CASSYSGGTEAFF.

The chain is built from TRBV6-5 and TRBJ2-7, with D perhaps matching TRBD1 (5 bases). CDR3 length: 13 amino acids. The V gene's germline CDR1 is MNHEY and CDR2 SVGAGI. Trimming left V 6 bases short and J 3 bases short, with 12 bases between. CDR3 sequence: CASSTWGHYEQYF. For the CDR3, the DNA is TGTGCCAGCAGCACCTGGGGCCACTACGAGCAGTACTTC.

A single count supports this clone. The chain recombines TRBV4-1 with TRBJ1-1; TRBD1 matches at 8 bases. CDR1 is MGHRA and CDR2 is YSYEKL in the germline V gene. Unmatched junction bases numbered 6, after V lost 3 bases and J lost 6 bases. This CDR3 comprises 14 residues. Here the CDR3 DNA reads TGCGCCAGCAGCCACGGACAGGGAATAGCTGAAGCTTTCTTT. Its translation is CASSHGQGIAEAFF.

The chain combines TRBV2 with TRBJ2-7; 10 bases are shared with TRBD2. Losses at the gene ends were 2 bases for V and 6 bases for J; bases not matched to a gene: 10. The CDR3 covers 16 residues. Germline CDR1 SNHLY, CDR2 FYNNEI. In nucleotides, the CDR3 is TGTGCCAGCAGTGAACCTAGCGGGGGCACCGGGGGCGAGCAGTACTTC. This translates into CASSEPSGGTGGEQYF.

The rearrangement joins TRBV6-1 to TRBJ1-3, with D possibly being TRBD1 (5 bases). The CDR3 totals 16 residues. The ends were cut back, 1 base at V and 2 bases at J, with 12 bases in the middle. From germline, CDR1 is MNHNS and CDR2 SASEGT. CDR3: CASSEVDSLTGNTIYF. The CDR3 DNA is TGTGCCAGCAGTGAAGTCGACAGCCTGACTGGAAACACCATATATTTT.

CDR3 coding DNA: TGTGCCAGCAGCATGCCGGGACTAGCGGGAGTGGGCTACAATGAGCAGTTCTTC. Encoded protein: CASSMPGLAGVGYNEQFF. This chain uses TRBV7-2 with TRBJ2-1; 14 nucleotides line up with TRBD2. This CDR3 has 18 residues. CDR1 and CDR2 (germline): SGHTA, FQGNSA. V was pared by 5 bases and J by 3 bases, with 9 bases of the junction left unmatched. Full variable domain (remainder filled in from reference TRBV7-2 and TRBJ2-1): GAGVSQSPSNKVTEKGKDVELRCDPISGHTALYWYRQSLGQGLEFLIYFQGNSAPDKSGLPSDRFSAERTGGSVSTLTIQRTQQEDSAVYLCASSMPGLAGVGYNEQFFGPGTRLTVL.

The gene calls are TRBV9 and TRBJ2-1, with a weak D call TRBD1 (5 bases). CDR1 is SGDLS and CDR2 is YYNGEE in the germline V gene. This CDR3 comprises 16 residues. Trimming left V 4 bases short and J 8 bases short, with 22 bases between. The CDR3 region has the DNA TGTGCCAGCAGCACATCAATGGGGCTAGACTTCCATGAGCAGTTCTTC. Its translation is CASSTSMGLDFHEQFF.

The V gene is TRBV29-1, the J gene TRBJ2-5, with D possibly TRBD1 on 5 matching bases. This CDR3 has 15 amino acids. With 4 bases removed from V and 5 bases from J, the gap between germline ends came to 20 bases. Germline V lookup: CDR1 SQVTM, CDR2 ANQGSEA. This chain's CDR3 is CSVGGRTANLETQYF. CDR3 in DNA: TGCAGCGTTGGGGGCAGGACCGCCAATCTCGAGACCCAGTACTTC.

V gene TRBV19 combines with J gene TRBJ1-5; tentative D call: TRBD1 (5 bases). CDR1 and CDR2 from the germline V gene are LNHDA and SQIVND (reference sequence). V lost 7 bases, J lost 6 bases, and 22 bases lay in between. This CDR3 is 16 amino acids long. CDR3 in amino acids: CASTLTPAGGSQPQHF. The CDR3, as DNA: TGTGCCAGTACCCTAACCCCCGCGGGGGGGTCTCAGCCCCAGCATTTT.

This chain connects TRBV7-5 to TRBJ2-1; the table calls TRBD2, which could not be checked here. TRBV7-5 is shown as a pseudogene. The CDR3 is 20 amino acids. CDR3: CARSPPGTSGVRRGYNEQFF. Here the CDR3 DNA reads TGTGCCAGAAGCCCACCCGGGACTAGCGGGGTGCGACGGGGCTACAATGAGCAGTTCTTC.

The chain has TRBV5-1 and TRBJ1-1; D is ambiguous. Trimming pared 4 bases from V and 0 bases from J, leaving 7 bases between. CDR1 and CDR2 (germline): SGHRS, YFSETQ. CDR3 length equals 13 residues. The CDR3 region is CASSGELNTEAFF. CDR3 coding DNA: TGCGCCAGCAGCGGGGAGCTGAACACTGAAGCTTTCTTT.

The chain employs TRBV30 and TRBJ2-5, with a tentative D call TRBD2 (5 bases). The DNA matches TRBJ2-7 better at its end, which makes the J call doubtful. The CDR3 covers 13 residues. Germline V gene lookup returns CDR1 GTSNPN and CDR2 SVGIG (reference sequence). The CDR3 DNA is TGTGCCTGGAGGAGGACGGGAAACTACGAGCAGTACTTC. Amino acid sequence: CAWRRTGNYEQYF.

This sequence joins TRBV5-1 and TRBJ1-4, with 8 bases lining up with TRBD1. Germline assignment: CDR1 SGHRS and CDR2 YFSETQ. V gave up 0 bases and J gave up 3 bases; unmatched junction bases: 7. The CDR3 loop spans 17 amino acids. DNA of the CDR3: TGCGCCAGCAGCTTGGGGGTCAGGGGGCGTTCTAATGAAAAACTGTTTTTT. It specifies CASSLGVRGRSNEKLFF.

CDR3 protein: CATRGPMRDEQFF. In DNA form, the CDR3 reads TGTGCCACCAGGGGCCCTATGCGCGATGAGCAGTTCTTC. The chain carries TRBV15 and TRBJ2-1; D uncertain. CDR1 is LNHNV, CDR2 YYDKDF, per germline (reference sequence). Trimming cost V 6 bases and J 8 bases, with 14 bases left between them. The CDR3 is made up of 13 amino acids.

The chain joins TRBV27 to TRBJ2-3; D is possibly TRBD2 (5 bases). The CDR3 consists of 11 residues. Germline V gives CDR1 MNHEY, CDR2 SMNVEV (reference sequence). Trimming took 8 bases from V and 5 from J, leaving 8 bases between them. CDR3 in amino acids: CASDEGDTQYF. CDR3 DNA sequence: TGTGCCAGCGATGAGGGAGATACGCAGTATTTT.

The CDR3 is CASSPGTGQRNEQFF. The CDR3 coding sequence is TGTGCCAGCAGCCCGGGGACAGGACAACGCAATGAGCAGTTCTTC. This chain uses TRBV5-5 with TRBJ2-1, with 8 bases matching TRBD1. The trim removed 4 bases at V and 6 bases at J, leaving 9 bases unmatched. Germline CDR1 SGHKS, CDR2 YYEKEE (reference sequence). There are 15 residues in the CDR3.

About this clone itself: Its ends do not fully match the called genes, so a read error is possible. The V call is TRBV7-7, the J call TRBJ2-6; D might be TRBD1 (5 bases). CDR1 is SSHAT, CDR2 FNYEAQ, per germline (reference sequence). The CDR3 contains 20 residues. DNA for the CDR3: TGTGCTAGCAGCCGAGCCGTTGTCGGCTCAGATAGCTCTGGGGCCAACGGCCTGACTTTC. Translated: CASSRAVVGSDSSGANGLTF.

J is TRBJ2-5 and V is TRBV11-2, with 9 nucleotides matching TRBD2. J lost 5 bases, V lost 2 bases, and 9 bases had no gene match. Per germline, CDR1 SGHAT and CDR2 FQNNGV. The CDR3 runs to 16 residues. The CDR3 DNA reads as TGTGCCAGCAGCTTACGCCCTAGCGGGGTAGGGGAGACCCAGTACTTC. Protein sequence: CASSLRPSGVGETQYF.

This clone was seen only once. The chain has TRBV6-6 and TRBJ1-5, with a weak D call TRBD1 (5 bases). CDR3 size: 14 residues. The germline V and J ends were trimmed by 2 bases and 5 bases, with 10 bases remaining between them. Germline V gene lookup returns CDR1 MNHNY and CDR2 SVGAGI (reference sequence). The CDR3 loop reads CASSYGGIDQPQHF. CDR3 coding DNA: TGTGCCAGCAGTTACGGGGGGATCGATCAGCCCCAGCATTTT.

In regard to this clone: The sample contains more than one DNA sequence encoding this CDR3. CDR3 amino acids: CASSVGGNSGNTIYF. The CDR3 region has the DNA TGTGCCAGCAGCGTAGGCGGTAACTCTGGAAACACCATATATTTT. The rearrangement joins TRBV9 to TRBJ1-3; no reliable D call. Germline V gene data show CDR1 as SGDLS and CDR2 as YYNGEE. This CDR3 comprises 15 residues. V lost 0 bases and J lost 0, with 7 bases in between.

The genes are TRBV6-5 and TRBJ1-5, with 7 bases that match TRBD1. Losses at the gene ends were 6 bases for V and 4 bases for J; bases not matched to a gene: 6. The CDR3 consists of 14 residues. Germline assignment: CDR1 MNHEY and CDR2 SVGAGI. The CDR3: CASRKTGRNQPQHF. The DNA of the CDR3 is TGTGCCAGCAGGAAGACAGGGAGGAATCAGCCCCAGCATTTT.

The chain combines TRBV29-1 with TRBJ2-7, with 9 bases that match TRBD1. Germline CDR1 is SQVTM and CDR2 is ANQGSEA. Losses at the gene ends were 1 base for V and 0 bases for J; bases not matched to a gene: 10. The CDR3 has 17 amino acids. The CDR3 sequence: CSVEGTGAGTSSYEQYF. CDR3 coding DNA: TGCAGCGTTGAAGGGACAGGGGCCGGGACAAGCTCCTACGAGCAGTACTTC.

The V and J genes are TRBV7-3 and TRBJ2-1, with 11 bases aligning to TRBD1. J lost 8 bases, V lost 5 bases, and 8 bases had no gene match. Germline V lookup: CDR1 SGHTA, CDR2 FQGTGA. This CDR3 is 15 amino acids long. CDR3 coding DNA: TGTGCCAGCAGCCCGGGACAGGGGGTAAACCATGAGCAGTTCTTC. Protein product: CASSPGQGVNHEQFF.

The rearrangement uses TRBV15 and TRBJ2-7, with 12 bases aligning to TRBD2. Trimming took 5 bases from V and 3 from J; bases not matched to a gene: 8. This CDR3 region has 16 residues. Germline CDR1 reads LNHNV; CDR2 reads YYDKDF (reference sequence). The CDR3 here is CATSLLRTSGNYEQYF. The CDR3 bases are TGTGCCACCAGCCTGTTACGGACTAGCGGGAACTACGAGCAGTACTTC.

The chain couples TRBV20-1 to TRBJ1-1, with 8 bases that match TRBD1. The CDR3 spans 11 residues. The V gene end was trimmed by 0 bases and the J gene end by 14 bases; junction bases not matched to a gene: 5. Germline values: CDR1 DFQATT, CDR2 SNEGSKA (reference sequence). In nucleotides, the CDR3 is TGCAGTGCTAGAGATGGACAGGGTAACTTCTTT. It translates to CSARDGQGNFF.

A note on this clone: The germline gene is not matched at one end of the junction; a read error may be the cause. V gene TRBV15 combines with J gene TRBJ2-2, with D possibly TRBD2 on 5 matching bases. CDR1 and CDR2 from the germline V gene are LNHNV and YYDKDF (reference sequence). The CDR3 is 18 amino acids. The CDR3 loop reads CATSRVRVLTQNPGELFF. The CDR3 bases are TGTGCCACCAGCAGAGTGCGGGTCCTTACGCAGAACCCCGGGGAGCTGTTTTTT.

The chain employs TRBV6-4 and TRBJ2-3; a weak D match, TRBD2 (6 bases). Per the germline V gene, CDR1 is MRHNA and CDR2 is SNTAGT. The length of the CDR3 is 14 residues. The V end lost 6 bases, the J end lost 1 base, and 11 bases lay between the germline ends. The CDR3 sequence is CASRRDLGTDTQYF. The CDR3 DNA sequence: TGTGCCAGCAGGCGGGACTTGGGCACAGATACGCAGTATTTT.

The rearrangement joins TRBV7-9 to TRBJ2-1; 7 positions match TRBD2. This CDR3 region has 17 residues. The germline CDR1 and CDR2 sequences are SEHNR and FQNEAQ (reference sequence). Trimming removed 7 bases from V and 4 bases from J; junction bases left unmatched: 16. The CDR3 DNA reads as TGTGCCAGCATGAGGAGCAGCGGGGTAGAGAGATACAATGAGCAGTTCTTC. Encoded protein: CASMRSSGVERYNEQFF. The full variable domain, in which reference TRBV7-9 and TRBJ2-1 provide the parts outside the CDR3, is DTGVSQNPRHKITKRGQNVTFRCDPISEHNRLYWYRQTLGQGPEFLTYFQNEAQLEKSRLLSDRFSAERPKGSFSTLEIQRTEQGDSAMYLCASMRSSGVERYNEQFFGPGTRLTVL.

This clone has a handful of counts. V usage is TRBV19 and J usage is TRBJ2-6; TRBD1 agrees at 8 bases. CDR3 length equals 21 residues. V dropped 2 bases and J dropped 2; count of bases not matched to a gene: 17. Germline CDR1 and CDR2: LNHDA and SQIVND (reference sequence). The CDR3 loop reads CASSILSRDRRSQTGANVLTF. As DNA, the CDR3 is TGTGCCAGTAGTATATTGAGCCGGGACAGGAGGTCGCAAACTGGGGCCAACGTCCTGACTTTC.

The CDR3 region has the DNA TGTGCCAGTACCAGGGGGCGTGAAAAACTGTTTTTT. Translating it yields CASTRGREKLFF. This chain uses TRBV19 with TRBJ1-4; 8 bases line up with TRBD1. V lost 7 bases to trimming and J lost 7 bases; unmatched junction nucleotides: 2. CDR1 and CDR2 from the germline V gene are LNHDA and SQIVND (reference sequence). This CDR3 is built from 12 residues.

The chain recombines TRBV5-1 with TRBJ2-5; tentatively, D is TRBD2 (6 bases). The CDR3 sequence is 14 residues long. Per the germline V gene, CDR1 is SGHRS and CDR2 is YFSETQ. V lost 0 bases and J lost 1, with 7 bases in between. The CDR3 here is CASSLGGGQETQYF. For the CDR3, the DNA is TGCGCCAGCAGCTTGGGGGGAGGCCAAGAGACCCAGTACTTC.